These T cell receptor beta chains were read from a single sample in a study of cytomegalovirus exposure and HLA in healthy donors. Clones were read by immunoSEQ multiplex PCR, and TCRdb kept only the in-frame ones, dropping some. The sample has approximately 170,000 clones; 55% to 80% are singletons. Material for sequencing was PBMCs. Receptors were obtained from a young woman in good health and CMV-seropositive. CDR3s leave out the opening cysteine and the closing phenylalanine or tryptophan. Each record gives: CDR3 length, V gene, J gene, CDR3 protein.

14,TRBV7-9,TRBJ2-7,ASSLGFRGTAYEQY
12,TRBV5-6,TRBJ2-7,ASGRDLYPYEQY
12,TRBV30,TRBJ2-3,ACSLGFNTDTQY
10,TRBV7-2,TRBJ1-1,ASSLDTPGAF
14,TRBV4-2,TRBJ2-3,ASSQGFGTDTDTQY
14,TRBV2,TRBJ2-2,AAYLAGGTNTGELF
13,TRBV5-4,TRBJ2-1,ASSLLLAEHNEQF
11,TRBV2,TRBJ1-5,ASRGDRNQPQH
17,TRBV4-3,TRBJ1-6,ASSHTPRTGALYNSPLH
13,TRBV6-6,TRBJ2-7,ASSYSMADSYEQY
11,TRBV18,TRBJ2-2,ASSRDLSGELF
14,TRBV2,TRBJ2-7,ASSHPRGGAGYEQY
12,TRBV7-6,TRBJ2-5,ASSLVVGRETQY
12,TRBV6-1,TRBJ1-2,ASSEASGNYGYT
15,TRBV16,TRBJ1-3,ASSQSGRINSGNTIY
12,TRBV11-3,TRBJ2-2,ASSLRGNTGELF
13,TRBV6-5,TRBJ1-1,ASSYSRTLNTEAF
11,TRBV7-3,TRBJ2-3,ASSLTLADTQY
12,TRBV5-8,TRBJ1-4,ASSPDRVEEKLF
9,TRBV2,TRBJ2-5,ASSAEETQY
12,TRBV18,TRBJ1-3,ASDRQGLGNTIY
10,TRBV11-3,TRBJ2-5,ASSLDRETQY
12,TRBV7-2,TRBJ1-5,ASSLVQGVQPQH
14,TRBV4-3,TRBJ1-2,ASSQEFGTGEYGYT
12,TRBV7-8,TRBJ1-1,ASSKGQGAAEAF